Reported below is one TCR beta chain. The target antigen is unknown. The entry originates in a study of T-cell memory formation after mild COVID-19. Study as a whole: Largely, TCR clusters stayed within a single donor.

Germline V lookup: CDR1 SGDLS, CDR2 YYNGEE. This CDR3 comprises 14 residues. Trimming pared 0 bases from V and 10 bases from J, leaving 14 bases between. Overall study results and limits: Clones that shrank (day 15 to 85) were balanced CD4/CD8, whereas later expanders leaned CD4+. The study found contracting CD4+ clones mainly in CM and EM and contracting CD8+ clones in EMRA.

TCR alpha and TCR beta cDNA libraries carrying sample barcodes and UMIs came from 5'RACE with constant-segment primers. MiXCR, run by TCRdb on the 5' RACE reads, gives a single entry per CDR3 protein. The data show 550,000 to 700,000 distinct CDR3 sequences, roughly 18% seen once. This clonotype originated in an adult woman who had mild COVID-19 (a few samples of this study predate the infection). Cell type and time point are not known. This chain joins TRBV9 and TRBJ2-1; TRBD1 is a possible D gene (6 bases). Sample: PBMCs or a T cell subset sorted from them (not recorded which). CDR3 nucleotide sequence: TGTGCCAGCAGCGTAGACGGCAGGGGATGGGAGCAGTTCTTC. Translated: CASSVDGRGWEQFF. The full variable domain, with the rest looked up from reference TRBV9 and TRBJ2-1, is DSGVTQTPKHLITATGQRVTLRCSPRSGDLSVYWYQQSLDQGLQFLIQYYNGEERAKGNILERFSAQQFPDLHSELNLSSLELGDSALYFCASSVDGRGWEQFFGPGTRLTVL.